This T cell receptor (beta chain) was retrieved from a study of CDR3 diversity in severe acne (dated by TCRdb to the late 2010s). V gives up 0 bases and J gives up 6 bases, and the segment between their germline ends measures 12 bases. As encoded in the germline V gene, CDR1 is SGHRS while CDR2 is YFSETQ. The CDR3 contains 14 residues, cysteine and phenylalanine counted. Only CDR3 DNA is held: 42 bases, read in frame from base 1. The library was prepared using PCR. Sequencing was performed on an Illumina HiSeq 2000. The public reads were reanalyzed by TCRdb: fastp trimming at Q25, MiXCR alignment, in-frame beta chains only. Here each entry gathers all rows of one CDR3 protein and keeps the most common genes and DNA. The sample profile shows some 84,000 distinct CDR3 sequences; 45% to 55% of them were found once. The ten largest clones represent over 9.5% of the sample. A few counts support this clonotype. It has no known antigen specificity. No much larger clone is present one base from it, and per-base qualities are unavailable.

The sequenced material came from blood. This clonotype was sampled from a male donor in good health, serving as a control. This chain is built from TRBV5-1 and TRBJ1-1, with the D gene uncertain. The DNA reads TGCGCCAGCAGCTTGGGTGGCAGGTTATCTGAAGCTTTCTTT. Its translation reads: CASSLGGRLSEAFF.